The present TCR beta chain was sequenced within a study of blood T cell repertoires in COVID-19. Per the original data handling: Estimated nucleated cell counts came from reference gene primer amplification. Produced via immunoSEQ multiplex PCR; TCRdb's table is partial and in-frame only. That table is the source of V, J and clone size, and D and trimming were worked out from the DNA. The top ten clones hold approximately 2.4% of a sample with fewer than 250,000 clones, about 87% of them seen once. Participant reports of clinical history set cohort assignment. This CDR3 spans 13 amino acids. Trimming left V 10 bases short and J 2 bases short, with 12 bases between. Germline CDR1 SNHLY, CDR2 FYNNEI.

The sequencing input was PBMCs or T cells enriched from blood (not recorded which). The chain employs TRBV2 and TRBJ2-1; maybe TRBD1 (5 bases). This receptor was identified in a woman between 25 and 40 years old with acute COVID-19. CDR3 DNA: TGTGCCATTGTACAGGATGCCTACAATGAGCAGTTCTTC. Translated, it gives CAIVQDAYNEQFF.